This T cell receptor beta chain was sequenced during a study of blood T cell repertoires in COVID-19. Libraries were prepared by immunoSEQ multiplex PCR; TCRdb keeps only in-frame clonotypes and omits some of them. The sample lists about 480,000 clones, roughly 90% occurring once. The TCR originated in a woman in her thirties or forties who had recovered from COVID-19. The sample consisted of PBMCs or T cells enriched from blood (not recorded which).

CDR3 bases: TGTGCCAGCAGCACCCGGACAGGGGCAGGAAACACCATATATTTT. It encodes CASSTRTGAGNTIYF. The chain uses TRBV7-8 and TRBJ1-3, with TRBD1 matching 9 bases. Germline-derived CDR1 and CDR2 are SGHVS and FQNEAQ. This CDR3 is built from 15 residues. V shed 5 bases and J 4 bases; nucleotides not matched to a gene: 6.